The 8 T cell receptor beta chains below were found in one sample sequenced in a study of T cells in tumors after PD-1 blockade (dated by TCRdb to about 2019). Receptor libraries were prepared by the immunoSEQ multiplex PCR assay. TCRdb mirrors the immuneACCESS table, restricted to in-frame sequences. Some clones are absent from its copies; in checked studies, under half trace to an unresolved V gene, and the reason for the others is unknown. The sample table contains tens of thousands of clones; only one count was recorded for about 84% of them. Roughly 4% of the sample is taken by the ten largest. Read against the paper, the sample's time point label means: before anti-PD-1 therapy. The sample here was PBMCs, taken before anti-PD-1 treatment. The origin of the receptors is a human donor with basal cell carcinoma.

V and J are TRBV24-1 and TRBJ2-1; tentatively, D is TRBD2 (6 bases). This CDR3 contains 14 residues. Germline V CDR1 and CDR2: KGHDR, SFDVKD. The ends were cut back, 1 base at V and 5 bases at J, with 8 bases in the middle. As DNA, the CDR3 is TGTGCCACCAGTGATTTCGGCGGGAACAATGAGCAGTTCTTC. Translated, it gives CATSDFGGNNEQFF.

This chain joins TRBV7-6 and TRBJ1-5, with a possible D match to TRBD1 (6 bases). The CDR3 has 15 residues. CDR1 SGHVS and CDR2 FNYEAQ come from the germline V gene. V lost 1 base and J 3 bases, leaving 10 bases between the germline ends. The CDR3 reads CASSLGGGANQPQHF. The CDR3, as DNA: TGTGCCAGCAGCTTAGGAGGGGGGGCCAATCAGCCCCAGCATTTT.

The chain has TRBV3-1 (or the pseudogene TRBV3-2) and TRBJ1-4; D unresolved. Germline CDR1 is LGHDT and CDR2 is YNNKEL (reference sequence). This CDR3 is 16 amino acids long. Deletions cut 4 bases from V and 5 bases from J, with 17 bases between. Written as DNA, the CDR3 is TGTGCCAGCAGCCCCAGCCAGAGCGGAAGAAATGAAAAACTGTTTTTT. This translates into CASSPSQSGRNEKLFF.

This sequence joins TRBV30 and TRBJ2-3; 7 bases map to TRBD2. The CDR3 loop spans 15 amino acids. Looked up from germline, CDR1 is GTSNPN and CDR2 is SVGIG (reference sequence). V was pared by 4 bases and J by 0 bases, with 7 bases of the junction left unmatched. The CDR3 spells CAWTGVSGSTDTQYF. As DNA, the CDR3 is TGTGCCTGGACGGGGGTTAGCGGGAGCACAGATACGCAGTATTTT.

This chain connects TRBV27 to TRBJ2-5; no reliable D call. CDR1 and CDR2 from the germline V gene are MNHEY and SMNVEV (reference sequence). CDR3 length equals 11 residues. V lost 3 bases, J lost 2 bases, and 1 base lay in between. The CDR3 sequence: CASSLQETQYF. The CDR3 nucleotides are TGTGCCAGCAGTTTGCAAGAGACCCAGTACTTC.

This rearrangement joins TRBV30 to TRBJ1-2, with D perhaps TRBD1 (6 bases). The CDR3 consists of 12 residues. V was cut by 8 bases and J by 4 bases, with 14 bases left in between. The germline gives CDR1 GTSNPN, CDR2 SVGIG (reference sequence). CDR3 DNA sequence: TGTGCCACGGAACAGGGCTTCTATGGCTACACCTTC. Residues: CATEQGFYGYTF.

The chain's CDR3 is CASYRQGARNTEAFF. For the CDR3, the DNA is TGTGCCAGTTACCGACAGGGGGCCAGGAACACTGAAGCTTTCTTT. V and J are TRBV19 and TRBJ1-1, with 10 bases fitting TRBD1. CDR3 length: 15 residues. The germline CDR1 and CDR2 sequences are LNHDA and SQIVND (reference sequence). The J segment lost 1 base and the V segment lost 8 bases, leaving 7 bases of the junction unmatched.

The chain links TRBV12-3 or TRBV12-4 to TRBJ1-1; D remains unclear. V was trimmed by 4 bases and J by 6 bases, leaving 9 bases between them. The CDR3 is 12 residues long. This CDR3 is CASSSKAPEAFF. For the CDR3, the DNA is TGTGCCAGCAGTTCTAAGGCCCCTGAAGCTTTCTTT.